Listed below are T cell receptor beta chains from one sample, sequenced in a study of cytomegalovirus exposure and HLA in healthy donors. Assay: immunoSEQ multiplex PCR; the TCRdb copy retains only in-frame clones and omits some. The sample shows 150,000 to 200,000 clones, 90% to 97% of them seen only once. The sequenced material came from PBMCs. These receptors were collected from a woman in her late teens or twenties in good health and CMV-seronegative. The CDR3 runs from the conserved cysteine through the conserved F or W. The order of the fields is clone size, V gene, D gene, J gene, CDR3 protein, CDR3 DNA. A D gene is named only where the DNA matches it firmly. Rows may omit the clone size; those that give it use once, few, many or a size class.

>NA|TRBV29-1|NA|TRBJ2-1
CSVEGDEQFF
TGCAGCGTTGAAGGAGATGAGCAGTTCTTC
>NA|TRBV18|TRBD2|TRBJ2-3
CASSPPVAGGRTDTQYF
TGTGCCAGCTCACCACCTGTGGCGGGGGGGCGCACAGATACGCAGTATTTT
>NA|TRBV4-3|NA|TRBJ1-6
CASSQDLSPSSYNSPLHF
TGCGCCAGCAGCCAAGACTTAAGTCCGAGCTCCTATAATTCACCCCTCCACTTT
>NA|TRBV5-4|TRBD1|TRBJ2-6
CASQSGGAGANVLTF
TGTGCCAGCCAATCAGGGGGCGCCGGGGCCAACGTCCTGACTTTC
>NA|TRBV19|NA|TRBJ2-7
CASSFGLAYEQYF
TGTGCCAGTAGTTTTGGACTTGCCTACGAGCAGTACTTC
>NA|TRBV7-9|NA|TRBJ1-2
CASSNRELYGYTF
TGTGCCAGCAGCAACCGGGAGCTCTATGGCTACACCTTC
>NA|TRBV10-3|TRBD1|TRBJ1-3
CAISDRGTGNTIYF
TGTGCCATCAGCGACAGGGGAACCGGAAACACCATATATTTT
>NA|TRBV9|TRBD1|TRBJ1-2
CASSVETGNYGYTF
TGTGCCAGCAGCGTAGAGACAGGGAACTATGGCTACACCTTC
>NA|TRBV14|TRBD1|TRBJ1-2
CASSHTGDGYGYTF
TGTGCCAGCAGCCATACAGGGGATGGTTATGGCTACACCTTC
>NA|TRBV7-9|NA|TRBJ1-1
CASSLATGNTEAFF
TGTGCCAGCAGCTTAGCGACGGGGAACACTGAAGCTTTCTTT
>NA|TRBV2|NA|TRBJ1-1
CASSGNGAGTAFF
TGTGCCAGCAGTGGTAACGGCGCGGGTACAGCTTTCTTT
>NA|TRBV2|TRBD2|TRBJ2-3
CASSEPRTSGSTDTQYF
TGTGCCAGCAGTGAACCGAGGACTAGCGGGAGCACAGATACGCAGTATTTT
>NA|TRBV6-5|TRBD1|TRBJ1-5
CASRTTGANQPQHF
TGTGCCAGCAGGACGACAGGGGCAAACCAGCCCCAGCATTTT
>NA|TRBV19|NA|TRBJ1-6
CASSNYNSPLHF
TGTGCCAGTAGCAACTATAATTCACCCCTCCACTTT
>NA|TRBV18|NA|TRBJ1-2
CASSPAGEGYTF
TGTGCCAGCTCACCGGCAGGGGAGGGCTACACCTTC
>once|TRBV27|TRBD1|TRBJ2-3
CASSSGTGVTDTQYF
TGTGCCAGCAGTTCCGGGACAGGGGTCACAGATACGCAGTATTTT
>NA|TRBV27|NA|TRBJ2-7
CASSRGTPTYEQYF
TGTGCCAGCAGCAGAGGAACTCCCACCTACGAGCAGTACTTC
>NA|TRBV27|TRBD1|TRBJ1-2
CASSSRGTEFNYGYTF
TGTGCCAGCAGTTCAAGAGGGACAGAGTTTAACTATGGCTACACCTTC
>NA|TRBV4-1|TRBD1|TRBJ1-5
CASSPGQDTNQPQHF
TGCGCCAGCAGCCCGGGACAGGATACCAATCAGCCCCAGCATTTT
>NA|TRBV9|NA|TRBJ2-7
CASSPSSKSYEQYF
TGTGCCAGCAGCCCATCTAGTAAATCCTACGAGCAGTACTTC
>NA|TRBV4-1|NA|TRBJ1-3
CASSPQGLSGNTIYF
TGCGCCAGCAGTCCACAGGGCCTCTCTGGAAACACCATATATTTT
>NA|TRBV19|TRBD2|TRBJ2-7
CASSSHSGGSSYEQYF
TGTGCCAGTAGTTCCCATAGCGGGGGGAGCTCCTACGAGCAGTACTTC
>NA|TRBV7-6|NA|TRBJ1-1
CASSLEGRENTEAFF
TGTGCCAGCAGCTTAGAAGGGAGGGAGAACACTGAAGCTTTCTTT
>NA|TRBV4-1|NA|TRBJ2-7
CASSHEDRPSSYEQYF
TGCGCCAGCAGCCATGAAGACAGGCCTAGCTCCTACGAGCAGTACTTC
>few|TRBV19|NA|TRBJ2-3
CASQSGEGVDTQYF
TGTGCCAGCCAAAGCGGGGAGGGGGTAGATACGCAGTATTTT
>NA|TRBV7-9|TRBD1|TRBJ1-4
CASSFPPRTGREKLFF
TGTGCCAGCAGCTTCCCCCCAAGGACAGGGAGGGAAAAACTGTTTTTT
>NA|TRBV5-4|NA|TRBJ1-2
CASSPMGDNYGYTF
TGTGCCAGCAGCCCGATGGGAGATAACTATGGCTACACCTTC
>NA|TRBV6-6|NA|TRBJ2-7
CASKPEEGYEQYF
TGTGCCAGCAAGCCAGAGGAGGGCTACGAGCAGTACTTC
>NA|TRBV5-4|NA|TRBJ2-1
CASSPGLLNEQFF
TGTGCCAGCAGCCCGGGACTCCTCAATGAGCAGTTCTTC
>NA|TRBV7-2|NA|TRBJ2-2
CASSLQRPANTGELFF
TGTGCCAGCAGCTTACAGAGGCCAGCGAACACCGGGGAGCTGTTTTTT
>NA|TRBV18|TRBD1|TRBJ1-5
CASSSKQGKEEPQHF
TGTGCCAGCTCGTCAAAACAGGGGAAGGAGGAGCCCCAGCATTTT
>NA|TRBV30|NA|TRBJ2-3
CAWSVRVEAGQYF
TGTGCCTGGAGTGTACGGGTGGAAGCGGGGCAGTATTTT
>NA|TRBV10-2|NA|TRBJ1-2
CASSEQGNYGYTF
TGCGCCAGCAGCGAGCAGGGTAACTATGGCTACACCTTC
>once|TRBV2|TRBD1|TRBJ1-4
CASSLQGKSNEKLFF
TGTGCCAGCAGCTTACAGGGGAAATCTAATGAAAAACTGTTTTTT
>few|TRBV18|TRBD1|TRBJ2-2
CASSPGQGAIGELFF
TGTGCCAGCTCACCGGGACAGGGGGCCATTGGGGAGCTGTTTTTT
>NA|TRBV18|TRBD1|TRBJ2-7
CASSPGQALSYEQYF
TGTGCCAGCTCACCGGGACAGGCACTCTCCTACGAGCAGTACTTC
>NA|TRBV6-5|NA|TRBJ2-4
CASSYRETVPNIQYF
TGTGCCAGCAGTTACCGAGAGACAGTTCCAAACATTCAGTACTTC
>NA|TRBV5-1|NA|TRBJ2-5
CASSPGGPGETQYF
TGCGCCAGCAGTCCCGGGGGGCCAGGGGAGACCCAGTACTTC
>NA|TRBV9|NA|TRBJ2-1
CASSVAGTGYNEQFF
TGTGCCAGCAGCGTTGCCGGAACAGGCTACAATGAGCAGTTCTTC
>NA|TRBV19|TRBD1|TRBJ2-7
CASGTGRSSYEQYF
TGTGCCAGCGGGACAGGGCGAAGCTCCTACGAGCAGTACTTC
>few|TRBV6-4|NA|TRBJ1-6
CASSVEAGSRSPLHF
TGTGCCAGCAGTGTTGAGGCGGGGAGTCGTTCACCCCTCCACTTT
>NA|TRBV7-2|NA|TRBJ2-7
CASRFDSSLEQYF
TGTGCCAGCAGGTTCGACAGTTCCCTCGAGCAGTACTTC
>NA|TRBV13|TRBD1|TRBJ2-7
CASSLNRGEQYF
TGTGCCAGCAGCTTGAACAGGGGCGAGCAGTACTTC
>NA|TRBV9|NA|TRBJ1-1
CASSVAYRDTEAFF
TGTGCCAGCAGCGTAGCTTACAGGGACACTGAAGCTTTCTTT
>NA|TRBV2|TRBD1|TRBJ1-4
CASSSQGASNEKLFF
TGTGCCAGCAGTTCACAGGGGGCCTCTAATGAAAAACTGTTTTTT
>NA|TRBV6-5|NA|TRBJ1-3
CASSRSKSSGNTIYF
TGTGCCAGCAGCAGGTCGAAGAGCTCTGGAAACACCATATATTTT
>NA|TRBV10-3|NA|TRBJ2-7
CAISDPRTASYEQYF
TGTGCCATCAGTGACCCCCGGACAGCTTCCTACGAGCAGTACTTC
>NA|TRBV30|NA|TRBJ2-3
CAWSGPFSTDTQYF
TGTGCCTGGAGTGGGCCCTTTAGCACAGATACGCAGTATTTT
>NA|TRBV5-4|NA|TRBJ2-5
CASSLGGGAQTQYF
TGTGCCAGCAGCTTGGGTGGGGGGGCCCAGACCCAGTACTTC
>NA|TRBV5-1|NA|TRBJ2-7
CASSSSFYEQYF
TGCGCCAGCAGCTCCAGTTTCTACGAGCAGTACTTC
>NA|TRBV4-1|NA|TRBJ1-5
CASSLFTDSNQPQHF
TGCGCCAGCAGTCTTTTCACAGACAGCAATCAGCCCCAGCATTTT
>NA|TRBV30|NA|TRBJ2-1
CAWSVWGDGSYNEQFF
TGTGCCTGGAGTGTGTGGGGGGATGGGTCCTACAATGAGCAGTTCTTC
>NA|TRBV10-2|TRBD1|TRBJ1-1
CASSDRDRLLNTEAFF
TGCGCCAGCAGCGACCGGGACAGACTTTTGAACACTGAAGCTTTCTTT
>NA|TRBV7-8|TRBD1|TRBJ1-5
CASSWWTGSNQPQHF
TGTGCCAGCAGCTGGTGGACAGGTAGCAATCAGCCCCAGCATTTT